Here is one TCR beta chain with its context. Antigen specificity is unknown. The data were taken from a study of vaccination and CD4 T cells after COVID-19. Background on the study: As their vaccination, participants received two doses of either BNT162b2 or mRNA-1273 vaccine.

Oncomine TCR Beta short-read sequencing was applied to DNA from cultured CD4+ T cells. One entry per CDR3 protein results from TCRdb running MiXCR on the PCR reads. The sample has approximately 7,100 distinct CDR3 sequences; around 41% are singletons. Indicated treatment: roughly 10-day PBMC culture with coronavirus spike peptide pools or control peptides (ViraFEST assay). The collection of CD4+ T cells from the unexposed donor took place before the COVID-19 pandemic (2011-2018). ViraFEST enlarged antigen-specific T cell populations with peptide pools and afterwards sequenced TCRs. The authors cultured two million PBMCs per well with 9 to 10 IU/ml IL-2 and 7.5 to 10 ug/ml peptide pools. Germline trimming cut 3 bases from V and 1 base from J; bases unmatched to any gene: 4. The CDR3 totals 15 residues. Germline V gene data show CDR1 as SGHTA and CDR2 as FQGNSA.

The specimen sequenced was CD4+ T cells from blood, cultured in vitro. This TCR was recovered from a human donor in good health. The genes are TRBV7-2 and TRBJ2-7; 9 bases agree with TRBD1. CDR3 nucleotide sequence: TGTGCCAGCAGCTTTTTCGGGACAGGGTCCTACGAGCAGTACTTC. It encodes CASSFFGTGSYEQYF.